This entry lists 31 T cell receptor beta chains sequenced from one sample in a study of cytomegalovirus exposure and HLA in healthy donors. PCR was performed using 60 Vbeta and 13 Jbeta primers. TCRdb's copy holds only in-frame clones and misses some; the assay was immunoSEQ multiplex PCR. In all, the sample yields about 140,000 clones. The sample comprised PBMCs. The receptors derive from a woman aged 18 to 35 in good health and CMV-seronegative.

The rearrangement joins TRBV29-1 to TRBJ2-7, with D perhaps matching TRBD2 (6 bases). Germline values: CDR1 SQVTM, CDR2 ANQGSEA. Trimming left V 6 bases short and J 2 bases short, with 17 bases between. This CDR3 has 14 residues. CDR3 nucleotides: TGCAGCGTGTATCTAGCGACCGAAACCTACGAGCAGTACTTC. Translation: CSVYLATETYEQYF.

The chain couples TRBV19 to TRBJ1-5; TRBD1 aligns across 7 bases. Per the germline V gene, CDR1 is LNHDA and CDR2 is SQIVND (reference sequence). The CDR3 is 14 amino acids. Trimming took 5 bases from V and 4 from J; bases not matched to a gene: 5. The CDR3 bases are TGTGCCAGTAGTCTCCGGGACAGTAATCAGCCCCAGCATTTT. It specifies CASSLRDSNQPQHF.

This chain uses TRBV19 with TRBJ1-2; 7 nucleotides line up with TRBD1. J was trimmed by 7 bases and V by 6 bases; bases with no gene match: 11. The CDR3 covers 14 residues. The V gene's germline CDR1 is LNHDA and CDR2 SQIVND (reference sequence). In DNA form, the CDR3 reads TGTGCCAGTAGCCTGGACAGGCCCCTCGCTGGCTACACCTTC. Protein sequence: CASSLDRPLAGYTF.

CDR3 DNA: TGCGCCAGCAGCCGCACCCTACTTGCGACTAGCGGGCTCCAGGAGACCCAGTACTTC. Protein sequence: CASSRTLLATSGLQETQYF. The chain recombines TRBV4-1 with TRBJ2-5; TRBD2 agrees at 10 bases. Per germline, CDR1 MGHRA and CDR2 YSYEKL. CDR3 length: 19 amino acids. J was trimmed by 5 bases and V by 4 bases; bases with no gene match: 19.

DNA of the CDR3: TGTGCCAGCAGCCTCATGACCCCCGGGGCTGAAGCTTTCTTT. As protein: CASSLMTPGAEAFF. V is TRBV14 and J is TRBJ1-1; unclear D gene. The germline V and J ends were trimmed by 4 bases and 6 bases, with 15 bases remaining between them. This CDR3 comprises 14 residues. Looked up from germline, CDR1 is SGHDN and CDR2 is FVKESK.

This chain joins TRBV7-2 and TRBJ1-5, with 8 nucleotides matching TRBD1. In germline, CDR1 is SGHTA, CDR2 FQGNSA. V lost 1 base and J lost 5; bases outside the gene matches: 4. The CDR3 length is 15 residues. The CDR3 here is CASSLVGQGDQPQHF. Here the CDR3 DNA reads TGTGCCAGCAGCTTAGTCGGACAGGGTGATCAGCCCCAGCATTTT.

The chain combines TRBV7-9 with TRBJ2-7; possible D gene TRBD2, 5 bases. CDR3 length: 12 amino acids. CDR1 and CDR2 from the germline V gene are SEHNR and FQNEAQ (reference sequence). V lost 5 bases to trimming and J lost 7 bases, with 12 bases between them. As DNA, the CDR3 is TGTGCCAGCAGCCAACGCGGGTTGGAGCAGTACTTC. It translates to CASSQRGLEQYF. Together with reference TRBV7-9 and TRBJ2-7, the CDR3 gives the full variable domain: DTGVSQNPRHKITKRGQNVTFRCDPISEHNRLYWYRQTLGQGPEFLTYFQNEAQLEKSRLLSDRFSAERPKGSFSTLEIQRTEQGDSAMYLCASSQRGLEQYFGPGTRLTVT.

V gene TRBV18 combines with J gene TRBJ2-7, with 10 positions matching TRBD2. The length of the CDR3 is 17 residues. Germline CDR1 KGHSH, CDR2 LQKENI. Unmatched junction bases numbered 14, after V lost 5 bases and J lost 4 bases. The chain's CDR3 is CASSEAGGPGSMYEQYF. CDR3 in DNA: TGTGCCAGCTCAGAAGCGGGAGGGCCAGGTTCTATGTACGAGCAGTACTTC.

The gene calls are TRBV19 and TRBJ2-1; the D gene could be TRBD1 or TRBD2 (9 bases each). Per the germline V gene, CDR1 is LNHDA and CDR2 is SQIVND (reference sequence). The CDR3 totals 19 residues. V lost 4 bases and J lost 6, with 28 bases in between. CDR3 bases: TGTGCCAGTAGTAGGGTGGGACAGGGCTCTAGCGGGACCTCCAATGAGCAGTTCTTC. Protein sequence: CASSRVGQGSSGTSNEQFF.

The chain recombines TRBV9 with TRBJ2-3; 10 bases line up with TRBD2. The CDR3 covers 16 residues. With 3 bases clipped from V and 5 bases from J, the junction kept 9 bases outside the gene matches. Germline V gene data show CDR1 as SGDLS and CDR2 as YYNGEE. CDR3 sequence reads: CASSASGSPGVDTQYF. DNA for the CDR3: TGTGCCAGCAGCGCTAGCGGGAGTCCCGGGGTAGATACGCAGTATTTT.

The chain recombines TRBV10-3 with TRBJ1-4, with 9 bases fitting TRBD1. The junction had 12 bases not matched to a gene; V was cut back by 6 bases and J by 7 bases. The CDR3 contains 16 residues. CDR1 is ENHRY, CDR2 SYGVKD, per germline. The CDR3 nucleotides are TGTGCCATCAGCTTATCGGGACAGGGTATAGGTGAAAAACTGTTTTTT. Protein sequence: CAISLSGQGIGEKLFF.

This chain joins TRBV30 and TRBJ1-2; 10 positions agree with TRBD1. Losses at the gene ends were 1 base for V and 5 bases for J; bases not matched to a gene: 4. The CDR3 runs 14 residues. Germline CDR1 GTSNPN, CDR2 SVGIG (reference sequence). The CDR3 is CAWSGGQGTYGYTF. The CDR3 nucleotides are TGTGCCTGGAGTGGGGGACAGGGGACATATGGCTACACCTTC.

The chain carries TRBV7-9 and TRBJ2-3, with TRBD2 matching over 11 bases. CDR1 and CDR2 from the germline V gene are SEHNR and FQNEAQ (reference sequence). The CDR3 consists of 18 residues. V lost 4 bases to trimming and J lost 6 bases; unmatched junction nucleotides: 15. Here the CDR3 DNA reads TGTGCCAGCAGCTCCCCCCTCGGGACTAGCGGCCTTGACGATACGCAGTATTTT. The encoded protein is CASSSPLGTSGLDDTQYF.

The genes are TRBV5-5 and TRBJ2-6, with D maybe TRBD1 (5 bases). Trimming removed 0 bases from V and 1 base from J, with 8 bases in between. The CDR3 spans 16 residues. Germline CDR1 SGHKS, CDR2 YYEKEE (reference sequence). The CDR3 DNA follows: TGTGCCAGCAGCTTGGGTAGGGGTTCTGGGGCCAACGTCCTGACTTTC. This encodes CASSLGRGSGANVLTF.

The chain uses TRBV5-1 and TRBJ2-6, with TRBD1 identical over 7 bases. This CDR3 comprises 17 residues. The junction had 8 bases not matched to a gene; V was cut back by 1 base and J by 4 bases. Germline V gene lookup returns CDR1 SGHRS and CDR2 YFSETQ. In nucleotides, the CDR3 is TGCGCCAGCAGCTTGACAGGGGATTTGATCGGGGCCAACGTCCTGACTTTC. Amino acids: CASSLTGDLIGANVLTF.

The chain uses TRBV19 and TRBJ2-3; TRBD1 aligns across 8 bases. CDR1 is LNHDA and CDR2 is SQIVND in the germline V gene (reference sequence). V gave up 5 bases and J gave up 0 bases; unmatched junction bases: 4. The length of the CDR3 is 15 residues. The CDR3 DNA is TGTGCCAGTAGTTCAGGGGGCGAAAGCACAGATACGCAGTATTTT. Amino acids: CASSSGGESTDTQYF.

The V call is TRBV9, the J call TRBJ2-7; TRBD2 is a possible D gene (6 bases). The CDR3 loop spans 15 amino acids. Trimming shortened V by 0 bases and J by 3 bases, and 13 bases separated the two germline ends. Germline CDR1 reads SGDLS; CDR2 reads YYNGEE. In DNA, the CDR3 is TGTGCCAGCAGCGTAGGGGCAGGAGGGGTCTACGAGCAGTACTTC. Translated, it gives CASSVGAGGVYEQYF. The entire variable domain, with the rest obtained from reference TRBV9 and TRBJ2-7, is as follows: DSGVTQTPKHLITATGQRVTLRCSPRSGDLSVYWYQQSLDQGLQFLIQYYNGEERAKGNILERFSAQQFPDLHSELNLSSLELGDSALYFCASSVGAGGVYEQYFGPGTRLTVT.

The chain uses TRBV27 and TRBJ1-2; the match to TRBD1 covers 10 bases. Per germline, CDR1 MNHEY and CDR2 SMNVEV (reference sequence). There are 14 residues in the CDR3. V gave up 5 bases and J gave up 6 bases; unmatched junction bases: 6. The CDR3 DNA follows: TGTGCCAGCAGTCCATCGGGACAGGGGAATGGCTACACCTTC. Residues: CASSPSGQGNGYTF.

Written as DNA, the CDR3 is TGTGCCAGCATCGAGACAGCCACAGATACGCAGTATTTT. Its translation is CASIETATDTQYF. This sequence joins TRBV6-5 and TRBJ2-3; tentative D call: TRBD1 (5 bases). Trimming took 7 bases from V and 2 from J, leaving 10 bases between them. This CDR3 is built from 13 residues. The germline V gene has CDR1 MNHEY and CDR2 SVGAGI.

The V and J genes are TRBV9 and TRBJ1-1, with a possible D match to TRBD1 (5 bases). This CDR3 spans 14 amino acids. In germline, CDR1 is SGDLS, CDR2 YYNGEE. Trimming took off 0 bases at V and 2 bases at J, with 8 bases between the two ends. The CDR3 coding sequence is TGTGCCAGCAGCGTAGGAGACAGTAACACTGAAGCTTTCTTT. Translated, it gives CASSVGDSNTEAFF.

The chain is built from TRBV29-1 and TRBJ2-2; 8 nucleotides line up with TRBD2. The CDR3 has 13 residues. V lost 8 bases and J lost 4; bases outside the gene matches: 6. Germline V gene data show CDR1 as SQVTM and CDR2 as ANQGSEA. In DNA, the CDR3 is TGCAGCTGCCGGGGGGGGCGCACCGGGGAGCTGTTTTTT. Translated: CSCRGGRTGELFF.

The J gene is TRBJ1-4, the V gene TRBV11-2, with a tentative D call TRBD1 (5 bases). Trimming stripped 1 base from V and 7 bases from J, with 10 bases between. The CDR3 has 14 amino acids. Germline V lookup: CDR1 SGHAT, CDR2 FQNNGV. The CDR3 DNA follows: TGTGCCAGCAGCTTAGGTCAGGGTTTTGAAAAACTGTTTTTT. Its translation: CASSLGQGFEKLFF.

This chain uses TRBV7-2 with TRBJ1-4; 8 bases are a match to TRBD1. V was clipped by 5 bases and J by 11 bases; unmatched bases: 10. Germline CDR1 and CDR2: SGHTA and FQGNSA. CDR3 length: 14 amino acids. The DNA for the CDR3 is TGTGCCAGCAGCCCGGGACAGGCCGAAGGGAAACTGTTTTTT. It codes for CASSPGQAEGKLFF.

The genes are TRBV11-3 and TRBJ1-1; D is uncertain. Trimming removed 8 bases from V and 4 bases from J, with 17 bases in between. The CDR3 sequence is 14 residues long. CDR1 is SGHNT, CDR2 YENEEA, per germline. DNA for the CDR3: TGTGCCAGCCATAAGGAGGGTCGGGGCACTGAAGCTTTCTTT. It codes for CASHKEGRGTEAFF.

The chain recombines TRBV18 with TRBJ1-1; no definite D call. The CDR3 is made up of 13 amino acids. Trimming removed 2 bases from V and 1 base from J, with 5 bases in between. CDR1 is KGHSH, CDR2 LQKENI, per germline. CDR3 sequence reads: CASSPRENTEAFF. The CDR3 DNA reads TGTGCCAGCTCACCAAGAGAGAACACTGAAGCTTTCTTT. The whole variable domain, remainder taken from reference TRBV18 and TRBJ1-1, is NAGVMQNPRHLVRRRGQEARLRCSPMKGHSHVYWYRQLPEEGLKFMVYLQKENIIDESGMPKERFSAEFPKEGPSILRIQQVVRGDSAAYFCASSPRENTEAFFGQGTRLTVV.

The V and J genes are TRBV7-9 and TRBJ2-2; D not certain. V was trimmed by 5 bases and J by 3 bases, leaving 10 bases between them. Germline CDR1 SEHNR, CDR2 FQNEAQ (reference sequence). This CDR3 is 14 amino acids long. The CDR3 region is CASSPERDTGELFF. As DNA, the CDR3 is TGTGCCAGCAGCCCGGAGCGAGACACCGGGGAGCTGTTTTTT.

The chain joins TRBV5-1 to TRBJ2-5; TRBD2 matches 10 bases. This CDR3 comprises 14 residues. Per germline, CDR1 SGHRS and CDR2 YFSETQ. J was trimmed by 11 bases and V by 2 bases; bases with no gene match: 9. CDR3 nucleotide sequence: TGCGCCAGCAGCTTAGGCCTAGCGGGAGATGAGCAGTACTTC. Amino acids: CASSLGLAGDEQYF.

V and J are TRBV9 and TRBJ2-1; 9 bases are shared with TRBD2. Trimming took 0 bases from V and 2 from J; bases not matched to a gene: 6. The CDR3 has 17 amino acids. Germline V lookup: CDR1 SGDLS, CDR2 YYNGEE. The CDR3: CASSVATSGLTYNEQFF. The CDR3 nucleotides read TGTGCCAGCAGCGTAGCGACTAGCGGATTGACCTACAATGAGCAGTTCTTC.

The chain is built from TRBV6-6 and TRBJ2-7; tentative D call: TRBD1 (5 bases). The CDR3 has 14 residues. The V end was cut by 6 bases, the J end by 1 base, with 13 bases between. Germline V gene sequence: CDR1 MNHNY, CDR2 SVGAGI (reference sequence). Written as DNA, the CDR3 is TGTGCCAGCAGAACGGTAGGGGATTCCTACGAGCAGTACTTC. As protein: CASRTVGDSYEQYF.

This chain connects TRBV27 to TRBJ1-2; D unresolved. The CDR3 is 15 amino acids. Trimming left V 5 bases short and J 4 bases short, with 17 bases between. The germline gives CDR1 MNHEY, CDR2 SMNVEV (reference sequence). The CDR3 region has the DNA TGTGCCAGCAGTCCATCGAGGAGTTCTGTCTATGGCTACACCTTC. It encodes CASSPSRSSVYGYTF.

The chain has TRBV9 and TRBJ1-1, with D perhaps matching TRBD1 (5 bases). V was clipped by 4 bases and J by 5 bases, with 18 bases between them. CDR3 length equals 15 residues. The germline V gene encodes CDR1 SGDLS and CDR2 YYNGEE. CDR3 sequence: CASSPLWGRGTEAFF. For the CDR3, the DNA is TGTGCCAGCAGCCCCTTGTGGGGCCGGGGGACTGAAGCTTTCTTT.